This TCR beta chain comes out of a study of T cells expressing NK-cell markers. On the study more broadly: Out of eight donors sequenced, seven tested HCMV-seropositive and the remaining one seronegative. Study results and caveats: The study left the HCMV specificity of expanded NKG2C+ T cell clones unresolved.

This CDR3 comprises 16 residues. Germline CDR1 is SGHDN and CDR2 is FVKESK. Concerning this clonotype: Its target is unknown.

TCRdb reprocessed the 5' RACE reads; each CDR3 protein has one entry and no DNA is given. The sample includes approximately 110,000 distinct CDR3 sequences. V and J are TRBV14 and TRBJ1-1; there is no DNA to check the TCRdb D call of TRBD1. The sequencing input was blood T cells: a sorted CD56 or NKG2C T cell subset, CD4+ or CD8+ T cells, or bulk PBMC T cells (not recorded which). This sequence was found in a woman aged 18 to 69 in good health. The CDR3 loop reads CASSQEPAGLYTEAFF.